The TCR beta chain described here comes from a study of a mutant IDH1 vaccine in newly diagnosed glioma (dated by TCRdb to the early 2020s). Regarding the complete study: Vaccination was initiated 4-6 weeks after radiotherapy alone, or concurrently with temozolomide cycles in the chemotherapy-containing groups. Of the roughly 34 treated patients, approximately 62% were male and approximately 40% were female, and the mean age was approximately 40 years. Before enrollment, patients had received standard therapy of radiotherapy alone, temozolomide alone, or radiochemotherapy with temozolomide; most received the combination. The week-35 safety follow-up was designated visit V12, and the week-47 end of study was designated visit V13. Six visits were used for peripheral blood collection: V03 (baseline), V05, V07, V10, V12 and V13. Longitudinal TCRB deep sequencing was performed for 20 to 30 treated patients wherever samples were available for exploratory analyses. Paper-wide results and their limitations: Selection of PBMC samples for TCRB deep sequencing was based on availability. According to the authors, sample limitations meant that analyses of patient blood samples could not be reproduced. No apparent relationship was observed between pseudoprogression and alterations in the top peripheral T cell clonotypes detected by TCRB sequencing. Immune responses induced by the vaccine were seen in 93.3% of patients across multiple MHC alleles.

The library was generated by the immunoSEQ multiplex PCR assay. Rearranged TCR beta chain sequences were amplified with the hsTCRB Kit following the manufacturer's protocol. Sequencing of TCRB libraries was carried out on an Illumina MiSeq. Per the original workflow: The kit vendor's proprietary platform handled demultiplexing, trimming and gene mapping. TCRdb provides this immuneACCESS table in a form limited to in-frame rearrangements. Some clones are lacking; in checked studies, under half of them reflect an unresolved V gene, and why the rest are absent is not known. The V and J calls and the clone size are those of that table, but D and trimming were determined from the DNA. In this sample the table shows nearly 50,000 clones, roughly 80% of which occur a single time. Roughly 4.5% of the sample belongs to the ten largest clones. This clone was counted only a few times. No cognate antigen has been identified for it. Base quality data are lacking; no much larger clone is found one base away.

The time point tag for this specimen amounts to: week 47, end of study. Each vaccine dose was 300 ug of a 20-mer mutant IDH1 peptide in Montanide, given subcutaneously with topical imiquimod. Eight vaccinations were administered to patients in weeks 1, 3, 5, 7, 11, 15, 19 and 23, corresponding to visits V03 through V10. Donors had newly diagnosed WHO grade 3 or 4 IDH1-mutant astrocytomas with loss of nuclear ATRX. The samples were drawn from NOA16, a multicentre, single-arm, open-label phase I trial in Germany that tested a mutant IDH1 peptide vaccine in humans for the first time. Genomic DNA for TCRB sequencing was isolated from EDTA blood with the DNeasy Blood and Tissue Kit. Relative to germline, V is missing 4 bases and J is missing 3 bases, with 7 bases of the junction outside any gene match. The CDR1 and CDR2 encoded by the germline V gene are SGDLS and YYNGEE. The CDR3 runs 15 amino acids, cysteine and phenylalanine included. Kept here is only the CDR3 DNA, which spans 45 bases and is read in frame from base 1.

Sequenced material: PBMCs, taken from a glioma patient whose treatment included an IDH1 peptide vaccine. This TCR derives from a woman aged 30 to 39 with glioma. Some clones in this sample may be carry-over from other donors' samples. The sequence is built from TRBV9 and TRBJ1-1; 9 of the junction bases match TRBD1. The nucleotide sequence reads TGTGCCAGCAGCACTAACGACAGGGGGTACACTGAAGCTTTCTTT. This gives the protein CASSTNDRGYTEAFF.